These 20 T cell receptor beta chains came from one sample sequenced in a study of PD-L1 blockade in urothelial cancer. Repertoires were generated with immunoSEQ multiplex PCR, while TCRdb's copy carries only in-frame clones and drops some. Among some 97,000 clones listed, around 90% were seen once. The starting material was PBMCs, obtained around atezolizumab (anti-PD-L1) treatment. All receptors come from a woman of 80 years or more with urothelial cancer.

The rearrangement links TRBV18 to TRBJ2-7; a possible D gene is TRBD2 (5 bases). V was pared by 3 bases and J by 6 bases, with 12 bases between. Germline values: CDR1 KGHSH, CDR2 LQKENI. The CDR3 has 13 amino acids. The DNA of the CDR3 is TGTGCCAGCTCACCGGATAGCGTAGGCGAGCAGTACTTC. It is translated as CASSPDSVGEQYF.

The J gene is TRBJ1-4, the V gene TRBV28; maybe TRBD1 (5 bases). This CDR3 region has 14 residues. The germline CDR1 and CDR2 sequences are MDHEN and SYDVKM. V lost 6 bases and J 8 bases, leaving 16 bases between the germline ends. CDR3 nucleotide sequence: TGTGCCAGCAGGACCCAGGGTGGAGCAGAAAAACTGTTTTTT. Translating it yields CASRTQGGAEKLFF.

By proportion, this clone is medium-sized (0.01 to 0.1%). V is TRBV7-9 and J is TRBJ1-1, with D perhaps TRBD1 (5 bases). Trimming stripped 7 bases from V and 3 bases from J, with 12 bases between. There are 13 residues in the CDR3. CDR1 and CDR2 from the germline V gene are SEHNR and FQNEAQ (reference sequence). The CDR3: CASTRQGDTEAFF. Written as DNA, the CDR3 is TGTGCCAGCACGCGGCAGGGCGACACTGAAGCTTTCTTT.

The chain employs TRBV15 and TRBJ2-7; 7 nucleotides align to TRBD1. From germline, CDR1 is LNHNV and CDR2 YYDKDF (reference sequence). V trimming: 4 bases; J trimming: 3 bases; junction bases outside the gene matches: 6. This CDR3 has 14 amino acids. CDR3 sequence reads: CATSTPGQHYEQYF. CDR3 bases: TGTGCCACCAGCACCCCGGGACAGCACTACGAGCAGTACTTC.

This rearrangement joins TRBV7-9 to TRBJ2-1; 10 bases line up with TRBD2. V lost 1 base and J lost 10; bases outside the gene matches: 7. CDR3 length: 15 residues. Germline V gives CDR1 SEHNR, CDR2 FQNEAQ (reference sequence). CDR3 amino acids: CASSLVASGSWEQFF. As DNA, the CDR3 is TGTGCCAGCAGCTTAGTCGCTAGCGGGAGCTGGGAGCAGTTCTTC.

In its sample, this clone was seen a few times. The rearrangement links TRBV5-1 to TRBJ1-2; tentative D call: TRBD1 (5 bases). Germline V gene sequence: CDR1 SGHRS, CDR2 YFSETQ. V dropped 0 bases and J dropped 8 bases, with 11 bases sitting between them. The CDR3 runs 13 residues. The CDR3 loop reads CASSLAAGPGYTF. For the CDR3, the DNA is TGCGCCAGCAGCTTGGCCGCAGGGCCGGGCTACACCTTC.

The chain joins TRBV11-3 to TRBJ2-2; TRBD2 matches at 7 bases. The CDR3 totals 16 residues. Germline loops: CDR1 SGHNT, CDR2 YENEEA. Unmatched junction bases numbered 13, after V lost 7 bases and J lost 5 bases. DNA of the CDR3: TGTGCCAGCACAGCCGCCCTTACGGGAGGTACCGGGGAGCTGTTTTTT. Residues: CASTAALTGGTGELFF.

The rearrangement joins TRBV29-1 to TRBJ2-7; 7 nucleotides align to TRBD1. Per germline, CDR1 SQVTM and CDR2 ANQGSEA. The CDR3 loop spans 14 amino acids. The J segment lost 0 bases and the V segment lost 6 bases, leaving 8 bases of the junction unmatched. CDR3 DNA: TGCAGCGTGGAGCAGGGGACAGCCTCCTACGAGCAGTACTTC. Protein product: CSVEQGTASYEQYF.

This chain links TRBV11-2 with TRBJ1-1, with TRBD1 matching over 9 bases. Per the germline V gene, CDR1 is SGHAT and CDR2 is FQNNGV. The trim removed 5 bases at V and 0 bases at J, leaving 4 bases unmatched. The CDR3 length is 15 residues. CDR3 DNA sequence: TGTGCCAGCAGCGCCGGACAGGGGATGAACACTGAAGCTTTCTTT. Amino acids: CASSAGQGMNTEAFF.

The gene calls are TRBV30 and TRBJ1-6; D possibly corresponds to TRBD1 (6 bases). CDR1 is GTSNPN, CDR2 SVGIG, per germline (reference sequence). This CDR3 region has 16 residues. Trimming removed 5 bases at V and 0 bases at J, with 14 bases between. CDR3 loop: CAWSNRASSYNSPLHF. The DNA for the CDR3 is TGTGCCTGGTCGAACAGGGCGAGCTCCTATAATTCACCCCTCCACTTT.

The V and J genes are TRBV6-6 and TRBJ1-4; 7 bases align to TRBD1. From germline, CDR1 is MNHNY and CDR2 SVGAGI (reference sequence). With V trimmed by 2 bases and J by 8 bases, 2 bases remained unmatched. This CDR3 has 13 residues. Here the CDR3 DNA reads TGTGCCAGCAGTTACAGGGGGCAGGAAAAACTGTTTTTT. Amino acid sequence: CASSYRGQEKLFF.

The CDR3 is CASSGISGRSDTQYF. In DNA form, the CDR3 reads TGTGCCAGCAGTGGAATTAGCGGGAGATCGGATACGCAGTATTTT. The rearrangement uses TRBV2 and TRBJ2-3; 9 nucleotides line up with TRBD2. J lost 6 bases, V lost 4 bases, and 8 bases had no gene match. Germline CDR1 and CDR2: SNHLY and FYNNEI. The CDR3 loop spans 15 amino acids.

Notes on this clone: A junction boundary mismatches the germline segment, possibly from a read error. V usage is TRBV7-9 and J usage is TRBJ1-1, with 8 bases identical to TRBD1. There are 15 residues in the CDR3. Germline V gives CDR1 SEHNR, CDR2 FQNEAQ (reference sequence). The CDR3 loop is CASRLDGTGNTEAFF. The CDR3 region has the DNA TGTGCCAGCAGGTTAGACGGGACAGGGAACACTGAAGCTTTCTTT. The full variable domain, in which reference TRBV7-9 and TRBJ1-1 provide the parts outside the CDR3, is DTGVSQNPRHKITKRGQNVTFRCDPISEHNRLYWYRQTLGQGPEFLTYFQNEAQLEKSRLLSDRFSAERPKGSFSTLEIQRTEQGDSAMYLCASRLDGTGNTEAFFGQGTRLTVV.

The rearrangement links TRBV7-9 to TRBJ1-1, with D uncertain. Trimming shortened V by 7 bases and J by 1 base, and 10 bases separated the two germline ends. This CDR3 is 13 amino acids long. Germline V gene data show CDR1 as SEHNR and CDR2 as FQNEAQ (reference sequence). As DNA, the CDR3 is TGTGCCAGCACCTTGACTAGGAACACTGAAGCTTTCTTT. This translates into CASTLTRNTEAFF.

The V call is TRBV30, the J call TRBJ2-3; TRBD1 might be the D (5 bases). The CDR3 contains 14 residues. Trimming removed 0 bases at V and 4 bases at J, with 11 bases between. Per germline, CDR1 GTSNPN and CDR2 SVGIG (reference sequence). CDR3 sequence (DNA): TGTGCCTGGAGTGTACAAACAGGACCAGATACGCAGTATTTT. This codes for CAWSVQTGPDTQYF.

This chain joins TRBV21-1 and TRBJ2-3; the table's D call TRBD2 went unverified against the DNA. TRBV21-1 is a listed pseudogene. The CDR3 has 16 residues. CDR3 protein: CASSILREWGTDTQYF. The CDR3 coding sequence is TGTGCCAGCAGCATTCTTCGGGAGTGGGGCACAGATACGCAGTATTTT.

The chain couples TRBV28 to TRBJ1-2, with 7 bases that match TRBD1. V lost 7 bases, J lost 2 bases, and 7 bases stayed unmatched. Germline CDR1 is MDHEN and CDR2 is SYDVKM. CDR3 length: 14 residues. The CDR3 protein is CASTSGQPNYGYTF. The CDR3, as DNA: TGTGCCAGCACCTCGGGACAGCCGAACTATGGCTACACCTTC.

A note on this clone: A junction end diverges from the germline sequence, so it may reflect a read error. The genes are TRBV19 and TRBJ1-1; D is ambiguous. Germline loops: CDR1 LNHDA, CDR2 SQIVND (reference sequence). CDR3 length: 12 amino acids. In DNA form, the CDR3 reads TGTGCCAGTAGTACCACGCCGGACTCGCTTACTTTT. This codes for CASSTTPDSLTF.

This chain joins TRBV27 and TRBJ1-5; TRBD1 matches 9 bases. The germline gives CDR1 MNHEY, CDR2 SMNVEV (reference sequence). With V trimmed by 4 bases and J by 4 bases, 5 bases remained unmatched. The CDR3 has 15 amino acids. CDR3 residues: CASSSGDRVNQPQHF. The CDR3 nucleotides read TGTGCCAGCAGTTCAGGGGACAGGGTTAATCAGCCCCAGCATTTT.

V gene TRBV5-4 combines with J gene TRBJ2-7; the D gene is possibly TRBD2 (5 bases). Germline-derived CDR1 and CDR2 are SGHNT and YYREEE (reference sequence). The germline V and J ends were trimmed by 4 bases and 3 bases, with 17 bases remaining between them. The CDR3 length is 15 residues. In DNA, the CDR3 is TGTGCCAGCAGCGCGGGTGCCCGAGGGAACTACGAGCAGTACTTC. This gives the protein CASSAGARGNYEQYF.